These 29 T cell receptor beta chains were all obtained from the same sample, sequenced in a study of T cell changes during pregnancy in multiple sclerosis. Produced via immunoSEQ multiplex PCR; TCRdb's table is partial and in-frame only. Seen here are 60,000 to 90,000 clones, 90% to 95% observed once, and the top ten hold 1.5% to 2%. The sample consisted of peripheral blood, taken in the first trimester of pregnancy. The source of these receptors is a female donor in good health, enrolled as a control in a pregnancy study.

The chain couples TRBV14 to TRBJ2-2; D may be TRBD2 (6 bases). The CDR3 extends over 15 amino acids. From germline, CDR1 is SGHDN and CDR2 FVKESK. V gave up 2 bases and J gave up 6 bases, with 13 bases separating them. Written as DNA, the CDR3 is TGTGCCAGCAGCCAACCCGACACTAGCCCCGGGGAGCTGTTTTTT. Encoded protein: CASSQPDTSPGELFF.

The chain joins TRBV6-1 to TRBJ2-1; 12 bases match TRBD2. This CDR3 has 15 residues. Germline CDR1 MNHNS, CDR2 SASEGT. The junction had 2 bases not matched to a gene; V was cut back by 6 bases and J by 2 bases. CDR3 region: CASRGTSGPYNEQFF. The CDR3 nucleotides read TGTGCCAGCAGAGGGACTAGCGGGCCCTACAATGAGCAGTTCTTC.

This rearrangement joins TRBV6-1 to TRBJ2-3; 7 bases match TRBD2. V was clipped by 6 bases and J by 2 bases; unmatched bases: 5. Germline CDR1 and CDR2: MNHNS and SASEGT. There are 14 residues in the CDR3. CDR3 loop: CASRVGTITDTQYF. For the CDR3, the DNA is TGTGCCAGCAGAGTCGGGACTATCACAGATACGCAGTATTTT.

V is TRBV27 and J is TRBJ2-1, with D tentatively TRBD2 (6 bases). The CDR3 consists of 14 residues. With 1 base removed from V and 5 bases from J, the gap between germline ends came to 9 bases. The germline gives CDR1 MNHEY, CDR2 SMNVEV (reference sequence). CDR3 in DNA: TGTGCCAGCAGTTTATGGGAGGCAAACAATGAGCAGTTCTTC. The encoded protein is CASSLWEANNEQFF.

The CDR3: CASSYSFPMGNTIYF. CDR3 nucleotides: TGTGCCAGCAGTTACTCCTTTCCTATGGGAAACACCATATATTTT. V gene TRBV6-5 combines with J gene TRBJ1-3, with unresolved D. The V and J ends lost 0 bases and 4 bases respectively, with 10 bases between them. The CDR3 loop spans 15 amino acids. The germline V gene has CDR1 MNHEY and CDR2 SVGAGI.

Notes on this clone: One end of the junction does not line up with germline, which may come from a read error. As DNA, the CDR3 is TGCGCCAGCAGTCAAGAAGCATTAGCCTCCTACGAGCAGTACTTC. The encoded protein is CASSQEALASYEQYF. The chain has TRBV4-1 and TRBJ2-7; D remains ambiguous. The CDR3 extends over 15 amino acids. CDR1 and CDR2 (germline): MGHRA, YSYEKL.

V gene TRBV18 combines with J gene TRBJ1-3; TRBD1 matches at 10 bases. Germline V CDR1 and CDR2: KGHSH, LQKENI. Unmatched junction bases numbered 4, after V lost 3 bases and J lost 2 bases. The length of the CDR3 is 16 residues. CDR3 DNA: TGTGCCAGCTCACCTCTAGACAGGGGGCCTGGAAACACCATATATTTT. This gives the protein CASSPLDRGPGNTIYF.

CDR3 in amino acids: CASSEGHGYEQYF. The CDR3 DNA is TGTGCCAGCAGTGAGGGGCACGGCTACGAGCAGTACTTC. This sequence joins TRBV2 and TRBJ2-7, with D tentatively TRBD1 (5 bases). V lost 3 bases to trimming and J lost 3 bases, with 9 bases between them. Germline V gene data show CDR1 as SNHLY and CDR2 as FYNNEI. CDR3 size: 13 residues.

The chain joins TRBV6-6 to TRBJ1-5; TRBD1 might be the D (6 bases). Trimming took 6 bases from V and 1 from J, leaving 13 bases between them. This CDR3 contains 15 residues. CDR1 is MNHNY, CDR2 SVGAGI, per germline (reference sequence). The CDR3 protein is CASSPGGQSNQPQHF. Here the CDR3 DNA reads TGTGCCAGCAGCCCCGGAGGACAGAGCAATCAGCCCCAGCATTTT.

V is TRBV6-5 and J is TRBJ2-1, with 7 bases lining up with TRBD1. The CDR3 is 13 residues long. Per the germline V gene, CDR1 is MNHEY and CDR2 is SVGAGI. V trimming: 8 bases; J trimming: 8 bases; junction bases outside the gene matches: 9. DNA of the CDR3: TGTGCCAGCGGACAGGTCAATTGGCATGAGCAGTTCTTC. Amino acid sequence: CASGQVNWHEQFF.

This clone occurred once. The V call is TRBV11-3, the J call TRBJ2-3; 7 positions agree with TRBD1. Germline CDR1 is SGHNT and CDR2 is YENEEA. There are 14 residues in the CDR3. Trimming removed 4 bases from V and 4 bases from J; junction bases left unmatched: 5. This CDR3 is CASSSGTASDTQYF. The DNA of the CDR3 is TGTGCCAGCAGCTCCGGGACAGCCTCAGATACGCAGTATTTT.

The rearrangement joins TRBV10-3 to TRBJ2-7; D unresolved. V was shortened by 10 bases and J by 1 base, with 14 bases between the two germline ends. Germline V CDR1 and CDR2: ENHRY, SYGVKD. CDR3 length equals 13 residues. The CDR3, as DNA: TGTGCCACCCGGATGGCACAGTCCTACGAGCAGTACTTC. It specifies CATRMAQSYEQYF.

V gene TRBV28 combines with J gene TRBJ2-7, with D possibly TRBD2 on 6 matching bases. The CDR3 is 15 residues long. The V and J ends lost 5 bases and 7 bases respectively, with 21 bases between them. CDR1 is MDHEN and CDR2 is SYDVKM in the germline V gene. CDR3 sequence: CASSPPGGASGEQYF. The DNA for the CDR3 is TGTGCCAGCAGTCCCCCCGGCGGGGCATCGGGGGAGCAGTACTTC. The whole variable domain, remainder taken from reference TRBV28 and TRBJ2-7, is DVKVTQSSRYLVKRTGEKVFLECVQDMDHENMFWYRQDPGLGLRLIYFSYDVKMKEKGDIPEGYSVSREKKERFSLILESASTNQTSMYLCASSPPGGASGEQYFGPGTRLTVT.

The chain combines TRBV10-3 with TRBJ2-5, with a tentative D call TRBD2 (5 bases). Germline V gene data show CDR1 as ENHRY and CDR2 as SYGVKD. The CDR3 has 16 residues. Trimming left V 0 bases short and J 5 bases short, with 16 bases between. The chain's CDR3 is CAISESVDSREETQYF. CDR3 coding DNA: TGTGCCATCAGTGAGTCAGTCGATTCAAGGGAGGAGACCCAGTACTTC.

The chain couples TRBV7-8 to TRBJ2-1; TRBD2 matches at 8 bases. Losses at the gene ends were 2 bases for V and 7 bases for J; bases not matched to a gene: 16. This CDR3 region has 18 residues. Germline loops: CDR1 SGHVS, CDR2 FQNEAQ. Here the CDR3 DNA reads TGTGCCAGCAGCTTACAGCTCCCAGCGGGAGATCAAGGGAATGAGCAGTTCTTC. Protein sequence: CASSLQLPAGDQGNEQFF.

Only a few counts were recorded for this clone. The CDR3 is CASSPLPAGELFF. As DNA, the CDR3 is TGTGCCAGCAGTCCACTTCCGGCCGGGGAGCTGTTTTTT. The chain recombines TRBV27 with TRBJ2-2; D unresolved. V was cut by 5 bases and J by 6 bases, with 10 bases left in between. The CDR3 covers 13 residues. Germline CDR1 is MNHEY and CDR2 is SMNVEV (reference sequence).

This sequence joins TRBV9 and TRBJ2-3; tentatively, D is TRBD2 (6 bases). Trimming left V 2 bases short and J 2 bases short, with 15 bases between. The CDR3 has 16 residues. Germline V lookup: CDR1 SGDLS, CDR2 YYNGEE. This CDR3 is CASSVSGGSYTDTQYF. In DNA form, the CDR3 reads TGTGCCAGCAGCGTGAGTGGGGGGAGCTACACAGATACGCAGTATTTT.

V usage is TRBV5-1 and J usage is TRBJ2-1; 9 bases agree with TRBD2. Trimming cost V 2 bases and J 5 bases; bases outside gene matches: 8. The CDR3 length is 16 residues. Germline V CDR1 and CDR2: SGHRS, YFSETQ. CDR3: CASSFLAGGPNNEQFF. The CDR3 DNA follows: TGCGCCAGCAGCTTCTTGGCGGGAGGGCCCAACAATGAGCAGTTCTTC.

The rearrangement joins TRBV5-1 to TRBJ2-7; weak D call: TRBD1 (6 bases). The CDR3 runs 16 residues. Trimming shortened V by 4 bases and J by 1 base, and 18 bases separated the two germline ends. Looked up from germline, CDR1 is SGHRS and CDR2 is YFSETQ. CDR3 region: CASSLTNRALSYEQYF. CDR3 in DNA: TGCGCCAGCAGCCTAACCAACAGGGCCCTTTCCTACGAGCAGTACTTC.

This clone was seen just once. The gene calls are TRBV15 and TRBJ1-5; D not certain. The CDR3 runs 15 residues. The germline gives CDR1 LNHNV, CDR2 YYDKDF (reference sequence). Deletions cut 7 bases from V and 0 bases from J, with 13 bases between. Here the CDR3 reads CATTRSGFSNQPQHF. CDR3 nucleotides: TGTGCCACCACGCGGTCGGGGTTTAGCAATCAGCCCCAGCATTTT.

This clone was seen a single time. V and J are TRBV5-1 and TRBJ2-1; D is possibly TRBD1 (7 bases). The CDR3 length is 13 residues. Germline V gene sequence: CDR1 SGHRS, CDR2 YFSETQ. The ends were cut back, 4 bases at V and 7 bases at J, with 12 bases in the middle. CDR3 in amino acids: CASSLPGGNEQFF. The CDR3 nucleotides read TGCGCCAGCAGCCTTCCAGGGGGGAATGAGCAGTTCTTC.

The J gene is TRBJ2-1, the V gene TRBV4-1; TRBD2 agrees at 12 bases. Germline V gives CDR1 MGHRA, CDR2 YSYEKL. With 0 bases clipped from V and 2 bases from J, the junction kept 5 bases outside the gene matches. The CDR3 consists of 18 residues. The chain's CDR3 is CASSQDGRLAGAYNEQFF. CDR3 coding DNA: TGCGCCAGCAGCCAAGATGGGCGACTAGCGGGAGCCTACAATGAGCAGTTCTTC.

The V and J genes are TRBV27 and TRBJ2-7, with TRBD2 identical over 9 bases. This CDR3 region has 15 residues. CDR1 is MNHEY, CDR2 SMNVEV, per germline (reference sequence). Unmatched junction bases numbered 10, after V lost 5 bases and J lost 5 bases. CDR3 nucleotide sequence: TGTGCCAGCAGTCCTTCTGCGGGAGGGTTGCACGAGCAGTACTTC. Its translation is CASSPSAGGLHEQYF.

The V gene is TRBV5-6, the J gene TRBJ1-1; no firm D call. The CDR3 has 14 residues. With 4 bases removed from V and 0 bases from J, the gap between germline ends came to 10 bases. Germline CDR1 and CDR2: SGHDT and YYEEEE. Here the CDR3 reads CASSTRRVNTEAFF. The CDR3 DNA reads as TGTGCCAGCAGCACCCGACGGGTGAACACTGAAGCTTTCTTT.

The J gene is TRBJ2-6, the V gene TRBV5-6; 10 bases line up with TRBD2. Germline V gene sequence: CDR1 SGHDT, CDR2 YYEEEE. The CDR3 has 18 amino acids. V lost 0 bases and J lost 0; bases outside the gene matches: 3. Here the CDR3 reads CASSLELAGLSGANVLTF. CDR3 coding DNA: TGTGCCAGCAGCTTGGAACTAGCGGGGCTCTCTGGGGCCAACGTCCTGACTTTC.

The CDR3 reads CASSLSSGILTGELFF. The CDR3 DNA reads TGTGCCAGCAGCTTATCTAGCGGGATACTCACCGGGGAGCTGTTTTTT. V gene TRBV11-3 combines with J gene TRBJ2-2; 9 bases align to TRBD2. The germline gives CDR1 SGHNT, CDR2 YENEEA. The V and J ends lost 2 bases and 4 bases, in that order; junction bases with no gene match: 5. The CDR3 loop spans 16 amino acids. Combining the CDR3 with reference TRBV11-3 and TRBJ2-2 gives the whole variable domain EAGVVQSPRYKIIEKKQPVAFWCNPISGHNTLYWYLQNLGQGPELLIRYENEEAVDDSQLPKDRFSAERLKGVDSTLKIQPAELGDSAVYLCASSLSSGILTGELFFGEGSRLTVL.

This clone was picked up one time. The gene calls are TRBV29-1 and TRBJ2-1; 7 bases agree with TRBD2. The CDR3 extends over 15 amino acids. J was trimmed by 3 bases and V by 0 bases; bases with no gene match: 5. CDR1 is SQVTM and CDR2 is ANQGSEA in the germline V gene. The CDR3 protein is CSVEDLSGNYNEQFF. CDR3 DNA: TGCAGCGTTGAAGATCTAAGCGGGAACTACAATGAGCAGTTCTTC.

The CDR3 is CASSSWGGGGTQETQYF. The CDR3 DNA sequence: TGTGCCAGCAGCTCATGGGGGGGCGGGGGAACCCAAGAGACCCAGTACTTC. The V gene is TRBV7-8, the J gene TRBJ2-5; D might be TRBD2 (7 bases). Germline V gives CDR1 SGHVS, CDR2 FQNEAQ. The V end lost 4 bases, the J end lost 1 base, and 19 bases lay between the germline ends. The CDR3 has 17 residues.

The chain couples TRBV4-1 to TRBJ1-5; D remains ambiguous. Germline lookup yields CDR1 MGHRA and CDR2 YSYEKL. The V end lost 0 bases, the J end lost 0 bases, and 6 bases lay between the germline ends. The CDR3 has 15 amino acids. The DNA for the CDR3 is TGCGCCAGCAGCCAAGAAAATTATAGCAATCAGCCCCAGCATTTT. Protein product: CASSQENYSNQPQHF.